The rows below give T cell receptor beta chains drawn from one sample of a study of shared clonotypes between healthy human individuals. Generated by immunoSEQ multiplex PCR, the TCRdb table keeps only in-frame clones and is missing some. The table records roughly 500,000 clones, roughly 80% of them present only once. Sequences were obtained from PBMCs. These receptors originate from a woman in her 40s in good health. Some clones in this sample may be carry-over from other donors' samples. CDR3s include the opening cysteine and the closing phenylalanine or tryptophan. Each record gives: J gene, clone size, D gene, V gene, CDR3 DNA, CDR3 protein. The D gene is left open where the match is weak. For some rows the clone size is stated as once, few or many, or as a class when expanded; others skip it.

TRBJ2-6 . . TRBV4-2 TGTGCCAGCAGCCAAGATGTTGTGGCGGGAACTGGGGCCAACGTCCTGACTTTC CASSQDVVAGTGANVLTF
TRBJ2-7 many TRBD2 TRBV6-1 TGTGCCAGCAGGGTGACTAGCGGCTACTCCTACGAGCAGTACTTC CASRVTSGYSYEQYF
TRBJ2-2 . . TRBV5-4 TGTGCCAGCAGCTTGGAGGCCGCGTTCGACACCGGGGAGCTGTTTTTT CASSLEAAFDTGELFF
TRBJ2-3 . . TRBV4-1 TGCGCCAGCAGCCCGAGGGAAACGAGCACAGATACGCAGTATTTT CASSPRETSTDTQYF
TRBJ1-3 . . TRBV5-4 TGTGCCAGCAGCTTTTTCGGGGTGGGTTCTGGAAACACCATATATTTT CASSFFGVGSGNTIYF
TRBJ2-6 once . TRBV27 TGTGCCAGCACTGCCAACTCTGGGGCCAACGTCCTGACTTTC CASTANSGANVLTF
TRBJ2-5 . . TRBV10-3 TGTGCCATCAGTGAGCCGGACTATGACGAGACCCAGTACTTC CAISEPDYDETQYF
TRBJ2-5 . TRBD2 TRBV4-1 TGCGCCAGCAGTCCCGAAAAAGCGGGAGTAGAGACCCAGTACTTC CASSPEKAGVETQYF
TRBJ2-4 . TRBD2 TRBV19 TGTGCCAGTAGCAGAGGACTAGCGGGAGGGCCGGGGGCCAAAAACATTCAGTACTTC CASSRGLAGGPGAKNIQYF
TRBJ2-1 . . TRBV7-9 TGTGCCAGCAGCTCGACAGGCGTGTATGAGCAGTTCTTC CASSSTGVYEQFF
TRBJ1-5 . . TRBV6-1 TGTGCCAGCAGCGGTAATGGGTACAATCAGCCCCAGCATTTT CASSGNGYNQPQHF
TRBJ2-1 . TRBD2 TRBV27 TGTGCCAGCAGTTTATGGACTAGCGGCTACAATGAGCAGTTCTTC CASSLWTSGYNEQFF
TRBJ2-3 many . TRBV5-4 TGTGCCAGCAGCTTGGCTCGAACGGGAGTGTGGGCAGATACGCAGTATTTT CASSLARTGVWADTQYF
TRBJ2-3 many . TRBV7-2 TGTGCCAGCAGGCGTCCGCCGTCTGATACGCAGTATTTT CASRRPPSDTQYF
TRBJ2-7 . . TRBV6-5 TGTGCCAGCAGTTATCTAGCGGAGGGGGTCGGCGAGCAGTACTTC CASSYLAEGVGEQYF
TRBJ1-5 . . TRBV30 TGTGCCTGGAGTCTGGAAGGTAATCAGCCCCAGCATTTT CAWSLEGNQPQHF
TRBJ1-2 . TRBD1 TRBV7-9 TGTGCCAGCAGTCCCCCGGGACAGTTAGCCTATGGCTACACCTTC CASSPPGQLAYGYTF
TRBJ2-5 . . TRBV7-8 TGTGCCAGCAGCTTATGGGTTGCAGGGGGGTTCCAAGAGACCCAGTACTTC CASSLWVAGGFQETQYF
TRBJ1-4 . . TRBV15 TGTGCCACCAGCAGAGCTACAGGGCTGGAAAAACTGTTTTTT CATSRATGLEKLFF
TRBJ2-2 . . TRBV25-1 TGTGCCAGCAGTGAGGCGAACACCGGGGAGCTGTTTTTT CASSEANTGELFF
TRBJ2-3 . . TRBV5-1 TGCGCCAGCAGCTTGGGTAGCGGCGTAGGGGATACGCAGTATTTT CASSLGSGVGDTQYF
TRBJ2-2 few TRBD2 TRBV28 TGTGCCAGCAGTTTCGGGACTAGCGGCACCGGGGAGCTGTTTTTT CASSFGTSGTGELFF
TRBJ2-1 . . TRBV6-6 TGTGCCAGCGTAAGGAGCTCCTACAATGAGCAGTTCTTC CASVRSSYNEQFF
TRBJ2-1 . TRBD1 TRBV7-2 TGTGCCAGCAGCATAGACAGGGGGCTCAATGAGCAGTTCTTC CASSIDRGLNEQFF
TRBJ2-7 many . TRBV27 TGTGCCAGCAGCCTTAAGGACGGGACCTACGAGCAGTACTTC CASSLKDGTYEQYF